The clone carrying this T cell receptor (beta chain) was recorded at least ten times. Antigen: not known. The source of the sample is a study of T cells after posttransplantation cyclophosphamide. This related bone marrow graft donor gave peripheral blood on the day of marrow donation. Study results and limitations: TRB overlap between skin or GI tissue T cells and blood was limited. Donor CD8+ memory clones often dominated recipient blood repertoires at later times. After PTCy, TRB diversity resembled that of CNI/methotrexate controls.

Here immunoSEQ multiplex PCR was the method, and the copy in TCRdb shows in-frame clones only, minus some. The sample presents 40,000 to 60,000 clones, none singletons. Trimming left V 4 bases short and J 1 base short, with 19 bases between. The V gene's germline CDR1 is SGHDN and CDR2 FVKESK. The CDR3 spans 17 residues. The receptor comes from a man aged 40-55 years in good health, CMV-negative, and a related stem cell transplant donor. Source material: PBMCs. J is TRBJ2-5 and V is TRBV14, with D perhaps TRBD2 (6 bases). The CDR3 loop reads CASSPPPLAGIQETQYF. The CDR3, as DNA: TGTGCCAGCAGCCCTCCCCCACTAGCTGGTATCCAAGAGACCCAGTACTTC.